The 8 T cell receptor beta chains below were found in one sample sequenced in a study of T cells in Graves' hyperthyroidism and ophthalmopathy. TCR beta CDR3 sequences were amplified from RNA transcripts. Using the HTBI primer set, a first-round RT-PCR was run on the TCR CDR3. Each CDR3 protein is one row after TCRdb ran MiXCR on the multiplex PCR reads. Of roughly 500,000 distinct CDR3 sequences listed, more than 11% are singletons. The sample consisted of blood. All receptors come from a woman younger than 45 with Graves' hyperthyroidism that later progressed to Graves' ophthalmopathy.

This clonotype was counted at least ten times. This chain connects TRBV6-5 to TRBJ2-1; 10 bases fit TRBD2. Trimming at V came to 0 bases and at J to 6 bases, leaving 8 bases not matched to a gene. Looked up from germline, CDR1 is MNHEY and CDR2 is SVGAGI. This CDR3 spans 17 amino acids. The CDR3 reads CASSYSGLAGVVNEQFF. CDR3 bases: TGTGCCAGCAGTTACTCGGGTCTAGCGGGAGTCGTCAATGAGCAGTTCTTC.

The table lists this clonotype with many counts. The J gene is TRBJ2-7, the V gene TRBV28, with 7 nucleotides matching TRBD2. The V segment lost 10 bases and the J segment 2 bases; nucleotides outside the gene matches: 8. This CDR3 is built from 13 residues. Germline V gene data show CDR1 as MDHEN and CDR2 as SYDVKM. The CDR3 reads CATIGGGAYEQYF. The CDR3 DNA sequence: TGTGCCACCATAGGTGGGGGGGCCTACGAGCAGTACTTC.

The V and J genes are TRBV5-1 and TRBJ1-2, with D perhaps TRBD1 (6 bases). CDR1 and CDR2 (germline): SGHRS, YFSETQ. The CDR3 has 15 amino acids. Trimming took off 3 bases at V and 5 bases at J, with 17 bases between the two ends. The CDR3: CASSSAGGVVYGYTF. The CDR3 DNA follows: TGCGCCAGCAGCTCGGCGGGGGGCGTTGTATATGGCTACACCTTC.

V is TRBV5-5 and J is TRBJ2-7; maybe TRBD2 (5 bases). Germline CDR1 reads SGHKS; CDR2 reads YYEKEE (reference sequence). The V and J ends lost 3 bases and 6 bases respectively, with 19 bases between them. The CDR3 is 15 residues long. CDR3 amino acids: CASSSLGLPQAEQYF. CDR3 sequence (DNA): TGTGCCAGCAGCTCCCTTGGACTTCCTCAGGCCGAGCAGTACTTC.

This chain joins TRBV30 and TRBJ1-2; the D is unclear. V was pared by 0 bases and J by 12 bases, with 11 bases between. This CDR3 has 11 residues. Germline CDR1 and CDR2: GTSNPN and SVGIG (reference sequence). Written as DNA, the CDR3 is TGTGCCTGGAGTGTACGGATCAGCCACACCTTC. The encoded protein is CAWSVRISHTF.

In its sample, this clonotype was seen many times. This chain uses TRBV10-3 with TRBJ2-1, with D perhaps being TRBD1 or TRBD2 (5 bases each). CDR3 length: 13 amino acids. V lost 11 bases, J lost 8 bases, and 19 bases lay in between. Looked up from germline, CDR1 is ENHRY and CDR2 is SYGVKD. The CDR3 spells CAVLGGPDDEQFF. CDR3 DNA: TGTGCCGTCCTTGGGGGACCAGACGATGAGCAGTTCTTC.

The chain has TRBV6-1 and TRBJ2-1; 12 nucleotides agree with TRBD2. This CDR3 region has 13 residues. V dropped 6 bases and J dropped 9; count of bases not matched to a gene: 3. Germline CDR1 MNHNS, CDR2 SASEGT. The chain's CDR3 is CASRGLAGGEQFF. DNA of the CDR3: TGTGCCAGCAGGGGACTAGCGGGTGGTGAGCAGTTCTTC.

The genes are TRBV6-1 and TRBJ2-4, with D perhaps matching TRBD1 (5 bases). CDR3 length: 14 residues. The V end lost 8 bases, the J end lost 3 bases, and 14 bases lay between the germline ends. In germline, CDR1 is MNHNS, CDR2 SASEGT. This chain's CDR3 is CASCADINKNIQYF. CDR3 in DNA: TGTGCCAGCTGTGCGGACATTAACAAAAACATTCAGTACTTC.